Following are 25 T cell receptor beta chains from one sample sequenced in a study of blood T cell repertoires in COVID-19. Using immunoSEQ multiplex PCR, the repertoire was profiled, and TCRdb retains in-frame clones only, with some absent. The sample yields approximately 330,000 clones, roughly nine tenths seen once. The sample consisted of PBMCs or T cells enriched from blood (not recorded which). These receptors came from a woman in her twenties or thirties who had recovered from COVID-19.

The chain combines TRBV21-1 with TRBJ2-2; no DNA check was done on the table's D call, TRBD2. TRBV21-1 is noted as a pseudogene. The CDR3 totals 17 residues. The CDR3: CASRGGGLAGSTGELFF. The CDR3 coding sequence is TGTGCCAGCAGGGGAGGGGGACTAGCGGGATCGACCGGGGAGCTGTTTTTT.

The chain joins TRBV20-1 to TRBJ2-7; D is ambiguous. V lost 3 bases to trimming and J lost 2 bases, with 17 bases between them. Germline CDR1 and CDR2: DFQATT and SNEGSKA (reference sequence). The CDR3 is made up of 15 amino acids. The chain's CDR3 is CSASGNLGYAYEQYF. CDR3 coding DNA: TGCAGTGCTAGTGGTAATCTGGGCTACGCCTACGAGCAGTACTTC.

This clone was counted once. The gene calls are TRBV10-3 and TRBJ1-1; no clear D. Trimming removed 8 bases from V and 1 base from J, with 11 bases in between. The length of the CDR3 is 13 residues. In germline, CDR1 is ENHRY, CDR2 SYGVKD. The CDR3 DNA is TGTGCCATCGGTGGGGAGAGGAACACTGAAGCTTTCTTT. This translates into CAIGGERNTEAFF.

The gene calls are TRBV9 and TRBJ2-1; TRBD2 matches at 9 bases. The germline V gene encodes CDR1 SGDLS and CDR2 YYNGEE. This CDR3 comprises 14 residues. Germline trimming cut 7 bases from V and 4 bases from J; bases unmatched to any gene: 6. The CDR3 here is CASSGLANYNEQFF. Written as DNA, the CDR3 is TGTGCCAGCTCCGGACTAGCGAATTACAATGAGCAGTTCTTC.

The rearrangement links TRBV5-4 to TRBJ2-3, with TRBD2 matching over 10 bases. Germline V lookup: CDR1 SGHNT, CDR2 YYREEE (reference sequence). Trimming at V came to 4 bases and at J to 7 bases, leaving 9 bases not matched to a gene. The CDR3 loop spans 15 amino acids. In nucleotides, the CDR3 is TGTGCCAGCAGCCCTCTAGCGGGAGTTGGGTATACGCAGTATTTT. It specifies CASSPLAGVGYTQYF.

The gene calls are TRBV29-1 and TRBJ1-1, with D unclear. The CDR3 has 13 residues. Germline-derived CDR1 and CDR2 are SQVTM and ANQGSEA. V lost 3 bases to trimming and J lost 0 bases, with 8 bases between them. This chain's CDR3 is CSVERPLNTEAFF. Here the CDR3 DNA reads TGCAGCGTTGAGAGGCCGCTGAACACTGAAGCTTTCTTT.

CDR3 loop: CATHPSQHGELFF. The DNA for the CDR3 is TGTGCCACTCACCCTAGCCAGCACGGGGAGCTGTTTTTT. The chain employs TRBV2 and TRBJ2-2; a weak D match, TRBD2 (5 bases). The CDR3 loop spans 13 amino acids. Trimming shortened V by 10 bases and J by 7 bases, and 16 bases separated the two germline ends. The germline CDR1 and CDR2 sequences are SNHLY and FYNNEI.

The chain links TRBV5-1 to TRBJ1-5; tentatively, D is TRBD1 (5 bases). Germline V gives CDR1 SGHRS, CDR2 YFSETQ. V shed 1 base and J shed 2 bases, with 7 bases lying between them. The CDR3 is 14 residues long. In DNA form, the CDR3 reads TGCGCCAGCAGCTTGATAGGGGGCAATCAGCCCCAGCATTTT. Protein sequence: CASSLIGGNQPQHF.

The CDR3 sequence is CASSVKIAVSYNEQFF. The CDR3 coding sequence is TGTGCCAGCAGCGTAAAAATAGCGGTTTCCTACAATGAGCAGTTCTTC. This sequence joins TRBV9 and TRBJ2-1; TRBD2 might be the D (6 bases). Germline V lookup: CDR1 SGDLS, CDR2 YYNGEE. Trimming cost V 1 base and J 1 base, with 12 bases left between them. The CDR3 spans 16 residues.

This chain links TRBV19 with TRBJ2-5; 8 bases fit TRBD1. The CDR3 has 16 residues. The J segment lost 4 bases and the V segment lost 5 bases, leaving 12 bases of the junction unmatched. Germline values: CDR1 LNHDA, CDR2 SQIVND (reference sequence). The CDR3 DNA is TGTGCCAGTAGTGACGAGGGACAGGTTTTTCGAGAGACCCAGTACTTC. Protein sequence: CASSDEGQVFRETQYF.

The CDR3, as DNA: TGTGCCAGCAGCTCCGGTGGCAGGGGGTTATATGAGCAGTTCTTC. This translates into CASSSGGRGLYEQFF. The chain carries TRBV11-2 and TRBJ2-1, with 7 bases matching TRBD1. The ends lost 4 bases at V and 8 bases at J; junction bases unmatched: 11. The CDR3 sequence is 15 residues long. The germline CDR1 and CDR2 sequences are SGHAT and FQNNGV.

This clone was found once. The chain's CDR3 is CASSVGPDTEAFF. The CDR3 DNA reads as TGTGCCAGCAGCGTAGGCCCAGACACTGAAGCTTTCTTT. The chain joins TRBV9 to TRBJ1-1; D is uncertain. CDR3 length: 13 amino acids. Trimming shortened V by 0 bases and J by 3 bases, and 6 bases separated the two germline ends. The germline V gene encodes CDR1 SGDLS and CDR2 YYNGEE.

This chain joins TRBV4-1 and TRBJ2-3; 8 positions agree with TRBD2. This CDR3 contains 16 residues. The V segment lost 1 base and the J segment 4 bases; nucleotides outside the gene matches: 7. Germline CDR1 MGHRA, CDR2 YSYEKL. CDR3 sequence reads: CASSQVTGGNPDTQYF. In DNA form, the CDR3 reads TGCGCCAGCAGCCAAGTTACGGGAGGGAACCCAGATACGCAGTATTTT.

The chain uses TRBV7-9 and TRBJ1-3; no reliable D call. The germline V and J ends were trimmed by 5 bases and 0 bases, with 11 bases remaining between them. The CDR3 extends over 15 amino acids. In germline, CDR1 is SEHNR, CDR2 FQNEAQ (reference sequence). CDR3 residues: CASSLSGSSGNTIYF. In DNA form, the CDR3 reads TGTGCCAGCAGCCTTAGCGGGTCCTCTGGAAACACCATATATTTT.

The genes are TRBV10-1 and TRBJ2-1; 13 bases match TRBD2. J gave up 8 bases and V 3 bases, and 10 bases lay outside the gene matches. Germline CDR1 is WNHNN and CDR2 is SYGVQD (reference sequence). CDR3 size: 17 residues. This CDR3 is CASSDPRTSGSYDEQFF. Here the CDR3 DNA reads TGCGCCAGCAGTGACCCCCGGACTAGCGGGAGTTATGATGAGCAGTTCTTC.

V gene TRBV7-6 combines with J gene TRBJ1-1; TRBD1 aligns across 9 bases. V was pared by 5 bases and J by 1 base, with 8 bases of the junction left unmatched. The CDR3 consists of 16 residues. Per the germline V gene, CDR1 is SGHVS and CDR2 is FNYEAQ. In DNA, the CDR3 is TGTGCCAGCAGCCGACAGGGGGTAATTAAGAACACTGAAGCTTTCTTT. As protein: CASSRQGVIKNTEAFF.

V gene TRBV28 combines with J gene TRBJ2-3, with TRBD1 matching over 12 bases. The V gene end was trimmed by 6 bases and the J gene end by 2 bases; junction bases not matched to a gene: 27. Germline V CDR1 and CDR2: MDHEN, SYDVKM. The CDR3 is 23 residues long. The CDR3: CASSTTWDRGLHRLAGPTDTQYF. The CDR3 bases are TGTGCCAGCAGCACGACCTGGGACAGGGGGCTTCATCGACTAGCGGGTCCCACAGATACGCAGTATTTT. Full variable domain (outside the CDR3, taken from reference TRBV28 and TRBJ2-3): DVKVTQSSRYLVKRTGEKVFLECVQDMDHENMFWYRQDPGLGLRLIYFSYDVKMKEKGDIPEGYSVSREKKERFSLILESASTNQTSMYLCASSTTWDRGLHRLAGPTDTQYFGPGTRLTVL.

The chain is built from TRBV25-1 and TRBJ1-3, with unresolved D. The V and J ends lost 3 bases and 0 bases respectively, with 12 bases between them. Per germline, CDR1 MGHDK and CDR2 SYGVNS. The CDR3 spans 16 residues. CDR3 sequence reads: CASSDLDPDSGNTIYF. CDR3 nucleotides: TGTGCCAGCAGTGATCTAGATCCGGACTCTGGAAACACCATATATTTT.

The chain joins TRBV5-4 to TRBJ1-1, with TRBD1 matching 11 bases. Trimming removed 3 bases from V and 7 bases from J; junction bases left unmatched: 2. This CDR3 is built from 13 residues. Germline V gene sequence: CDR1 SGHNT, CDR2 YYREEE (reference sequence). The CDR3 nucleotides read TGTGCCAGCAGCTCGGGACAGGGGGTTGAAGCTTTCTTT. Residues: CASSSGQGVEAFF.

The gene calls are TRBV5-1 and TRBJ1-4; D unresolved. V was shortened by 3 bases and J by 5 bases, with 14 bases between the two germline ends. The germline gives CDR1 SGHRS, CDR2 YFSETQ. The CDR3 sequence is 15 residues long. DNA of the CDR3: TGCGCCAGCAGCTACCGCGGGTCGAGCAATGAAAAACTGTTTTTT. Amino acids: CASSYRGSSNEKLFF.

V usage is TRBV19 and J usage is TRBJ1-1; 9 bases agree with TRBD1. Per the germline V gene, CDR1 is LNHDA and CDR2 is SQIVND (reference sequence). The CDR3 covers 17 residues. Trimming at V came to 5 bases and at J to 0 bases, leaving 10 bases not matched to a gene. CDR3 coding DNA: TGTGCCAGTAGTTTACGGCGCGGGACAGGGATGAACACTGAAGCTTTCTTT. This encodes CASSLRRGTGMNTEAFF.

The chain recombines TRBV27 with TRBJ2-2; TRBD2 might be the D (6 bases). Trimming shortened V by 7 bases and J by 4 bases, and 19 bases separated the two germline ends. CDR3 length: 16 amino acids. The germline V gene encodes CDR1 MNHEY and CDR2 SMNVEV (reference sequence). The CDR3 sequence is CASTPREPTTTGELFF. CDR3 bases: TGTGCCAGCACTCCCCGGGAGCCCACGACCACCGGGGAGCTGTTTTTT.

The sample holds one count of this clone. The chain links TRBV3-1 (or the pseudogene TRBV3-2) to TRBJ2-1, with 7 nucleotides matching TRBD2. CDR3 size: 18 residues. The germline CDR1 and CDR2 sequences are LGHDT and YNNKEL (reference sequence). The V gene end was trimmed by 4 bases and the J gene end by 3 bases; junction bases not matched to a gene: 15. The CDR3 sequence: CASSRRALASGVYNEQFF. The CDR3 bases are TGTGCCAGCAGCCGCCGTGCCCTGGCTAGCGGAGTCTACAATGAGCAGTTCTTC.

The chain couples TRBV5-4 to TRBJ2-7; weak D call: TRBD1 (5 bases). CDR1 is SGHNT and CDR2 is YYREEE in the germline V gene (reference sequence). V was cut by 4 bases and J by 5 bases, with 10 bases left in between. CDR3 length: 12 residues. The CDR3 loop reads CASSPDNHEQYF. The CDR3 nucleotides read TGTGCCAGCAGCCCGGACAACCACGAGCAGTACTTC.

The rearrangement uses TRBV11-2 and TRBJ2-7; D uncertain. This CDR3 is built from 14 residues. Trimming shortened V by 5 bases and J by 6 bases, and 17 bases separated the two germline ends. Germline CDR1 is SGHAT and CDR2 is FQNNGV. CDR3 loop: CASSPRPILSEQYF. The CDR3 DNA sequence: TGTGCCAGCAGCCCCCGTCCGATTCTATCCGAGCAGTACTTC.